The 12 T cell receptor beta chains below were found in one sample sequenced in a study of beta chain features in type 1 diabetes. The study reverse transcribed the entire isolated RNA, so it sequenced expressed TCRB transcripts. Only in-frame clones appear in the TCRdb table, and some are missing; sequencing was by immunoSEQ multiplex PCR. The profile shows 150,000 to 200,000 clones, almost 65% of them singletons. Their antigen targets remain unknown. Study findings and constraints: TCRB CDR3s from Type 1 diabetes patients were moderately but significantly shorter in all four CD4+ subsets.

Sequencing was performed on naive CD4+ T cells from blood. The receptor source for this set is a man under 40 with type 1 diabetes.

The chain recombines TRBV30 with TRBJ2-7; 11 bases are shared with TRBD1. The CDR3 extends over 14 amino acids. V shed 2 bases, J shed 5 bases, and the junction held 5 bases outside the gene matches. CDR1 and CDR2 (germline): GTSNPN, SVGIG (reference sequence). The DNA of the CDR3 is TGTGCCTGGAGTTCTCCGGGACAGGGGGACGAGCAGTACTTC. As protein: CAWSSPGQGDEQYF.

The table lists this clone with a count of one. The rearrangement links TRBV29-1 to TRBJ2-6; 8 nucleotides align to TRBD1. With 5 bases clipped from V and 2 bases from J, the junction kept 8 bases outside the gene matches. Germline CDR1 and CDR2: SQVTM and ANQGSEA. The CDR3 length is 16 residues. This CDR3 is CSVTTGVPAGANVLTF. Here the CDR3 DNA reads TGCAGCGTTACGACAGGGGTCCCAGCTGGGGCCAACGTCCTGACTTTC.

The chain links TRBV14 to TRBJ2-5; D call uncertain. Trimming took 0 bases from V and 1 from J, leaving 6 bases between them. The CDR3 length is 14 residues. From germline, CDR1 is SGHDN and CDR2 FVKESK. Here the CDR3 DNA reads TGTGCCAGCAGCCAAGACGTCGTCCAAGAGACCCAGTACTTC. It yields the protein CASSQDVVQETQYF.

The CDR3 sequence is CASSVEGQGFEQYF. CDR3 coding DNA: TGTGCCAGCAGCGTAGAGGGACAGGGGTTCGAGCAGTACTTC. The V and J genes are TRBV9 and TRBJ2-7; TRBD1 agrees at 10 bases. V lost 0 bases and J lost 6; bases outside the gene matches: 3. Germline lookup yields CDR1 SGDLS and CDR2 YYNGEE. This CDR3 contains 14 residues.

This chain connects TRBV29-1 to TRBJ2-1, with 8 bases that match TRBD1. Germline values: CDR1 SQVTM, CDR2 ANQGSEA. This CDR3 has 11 residues. V trimming: 7 bases; J trimming: 6 bases; junction bases outside the gene matches: 2. The CDR3 is CSAQGANEQFF. The CDR3 DNA is TGCAGCGCCCAGGGGGCCAATGAGCAGTTCTTC.

Only a few counts were recorded for this clone. The rearrangement joins TRBV29-1 to TRBJ1-1, with D unclear. The CDR3 is made up of 14 amino acids. Germline lookup yields CDR1 SQVTM and CDR2 ANQGSEA. The V gene lost 1 base and the J gene lost 3 bases, with 12 bases spanning the gap. Written as DNA, the CDR3 is TGCAGCGTTGAAGGGCTGGGTGGAGACACTGAAGCTTTCTTT. This codes for CSVEGLGGDTEAFF. Full variable domain (outside the CDR3, taken from reference TRBV29-1 and TRBJ1-1): SAVISQKPSRDICQRGTSLTIQCQVDSQVTMMFWYRQQPGQSLTLIATANQGSEATYESGFVIDKFPISRPNLTFSTLTVSNMSPEDSSIYLCSVEGLGGDTEAFFGQGTRLTVV.

This clone was found a few times. The J gene is TRBJ2-2, the V gene TRBV7-9; D is ambiguous. Germline V gene lookup returns CDR1 SEHNR and CDR2 FQNEAQ (reference sequence). CDR3 size: 12 residues. Trimming removed 5 bases from V and 5 bases from J, with 6 bases in between. CDR3 loop: CASSRETGELFF. In nucleotides, the CDR3 is TGTGCCAGCAGCCGAGAGACCGGGGAGCTGTTTTTT. Supplemented by reference TRBV7-9 and TRBJ2-2, the full variable domain reads DTGVSQNPRHKITKRGQNVTFRCDPISEHNRLYWYRQTLGQGPEFLTYFQNEAQLEKSRLLSDRFSAERPKGSFSTLEIQRTEQGDSAMYLCASSRETGELFFGEGSRLTVL.

The chain joins TRBV10-1 to TRBJ2-3; TRBD1 matches 7 bases. Germline V CDR1 and CDR2: WNHNN, SYGVQD (reference sequence). CDR3 length equals 15 residues. The junction had 2 bases not matched to a gene; V was cut back by 2 bases and J by 0 bases. CDR3 sequence (DNA): TGCGCCAGCAGTGAGCGGGACAGCAGCACAGATACGCAGTATTTT. Translated: CASSERDSSTDTQYF.

The chain is built from TRBV15 and TRBJ1-6; 9 nucleotides line up with TRBD1. This CDR3 has 15 amino acids. Unmatched junction bases numbered 4, after V lost 0 bases and J lost 10 bases. Germline loops: CDR1 LNHNV, CDR2 YYDKDF (reference sequence). CDR3 in DNA: TGTGCCACCAGCAGAGAGGGACAGGGTGGGTCACCCCTCCACTTT. It yields the protein CATSREGQGGSPLHF. Full variable domain (rest looked up from reference TRBV15 and TRBJ1-6): DAMVIQNPRYQVTQFGKPVTLSCSQTLNHNVMYWYQQKSSQAPKLLFHYYDKDFNNEADTPDNFQSRRPNTSFCFLDIRSPGLGDTAMYLCATSREGQGGSPLHFGNGTRLTVT.

The chain recombines TRBV2 with TRBJ1-6; D ambiguous. Trimming removed 4 bases at V and 10 bases at J, with 14 bases between. The CDR3 covers 14 residues. CDR1 SNHLY and CDR2 FYNNEI come from the germline V gene. The CDR3 coding sequence is TGTGCCAGCAGTGGTCTAGGGAGCGGCTCACCCCTCCACTTT. This translates into CASSGLGSGSPLHF.

This clone has a handful of counts. The chain couples TRBV6-1 to TRBJ1-5; 8 bases agree with TRBD1. Germline-derived CDR1 and CDR2 are MNHNS and SASEGT. The CDR3 is 15 residues long. The V segment lost 3 bases and the J segment 4 bases; nucleotides outside the gene matches: 5. CDR3 nucleotides: TGTGCCAGCAGTGACAGACAGGGGAATAATCAGCCCCAGCATTTT. It specifies CASSDRQGNNQPQHF.

This sequence joins TRBV19 and TRBJ2-7; no firm D call. V gave up 3 bases and J gave up 5 bases, with 8 bases separating them. Germline CDR1 and CDR2: LNHDA and SQIVND (reference sequence). The CDR3 runs to 12 residues. CDR3 protein: CASSMMGNEQYF. CDR3 in DNA: TGTGCCAGTAGTATGATGGGAAACGAGCAGTACTTC.